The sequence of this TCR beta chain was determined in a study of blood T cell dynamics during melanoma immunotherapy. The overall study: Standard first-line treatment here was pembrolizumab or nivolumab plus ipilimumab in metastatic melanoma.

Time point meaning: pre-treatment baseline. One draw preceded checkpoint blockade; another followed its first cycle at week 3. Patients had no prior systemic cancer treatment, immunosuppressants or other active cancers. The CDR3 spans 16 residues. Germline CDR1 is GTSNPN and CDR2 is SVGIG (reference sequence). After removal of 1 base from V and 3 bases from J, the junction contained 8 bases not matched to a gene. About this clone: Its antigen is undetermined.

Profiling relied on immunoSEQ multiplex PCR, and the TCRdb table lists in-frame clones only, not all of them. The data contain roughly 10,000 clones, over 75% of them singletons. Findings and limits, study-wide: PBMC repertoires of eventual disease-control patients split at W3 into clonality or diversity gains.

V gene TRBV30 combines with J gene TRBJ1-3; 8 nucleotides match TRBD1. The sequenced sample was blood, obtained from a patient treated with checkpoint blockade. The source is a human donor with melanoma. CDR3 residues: CAWSGGTGDGGNTIYF. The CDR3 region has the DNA TGTGCCTGGAGTGGTGGGACAGGTGATGGTGGAAACACCATATATTTT.